This T cell receptor (beta chain) emerged from a study of blood T cells in healthy people across ages. A J-beta primer mix and a sample-barcoded 5' primer were used in a second PCR of about 7 to 12 cycles. MiXCR, applied by TCRdb to the 5' RACE reads, yields one record per CDR3 protein. The sample consists of nearly 800,000 distinct CDR3 sequences, roughly 56% of them appearing once. V gave up 5 bases and J gave up 2 bases, with 7 bases separating them. This CDR3 is built from 12 residues. Germline CDR1 is SGHNT and CDR2 is YENEEA. This sequence originates from a man aged 35 to 55 in good health. Sequenced sample: blood. This chain connects TRBV11-3 to TRBJ2-7; D remains unclear. The CDR3 bases are TGTGCCAGCAGCGCCAATACCTACGAGCAGTACTTC. Encoded protein: CASSANTYEQYF.